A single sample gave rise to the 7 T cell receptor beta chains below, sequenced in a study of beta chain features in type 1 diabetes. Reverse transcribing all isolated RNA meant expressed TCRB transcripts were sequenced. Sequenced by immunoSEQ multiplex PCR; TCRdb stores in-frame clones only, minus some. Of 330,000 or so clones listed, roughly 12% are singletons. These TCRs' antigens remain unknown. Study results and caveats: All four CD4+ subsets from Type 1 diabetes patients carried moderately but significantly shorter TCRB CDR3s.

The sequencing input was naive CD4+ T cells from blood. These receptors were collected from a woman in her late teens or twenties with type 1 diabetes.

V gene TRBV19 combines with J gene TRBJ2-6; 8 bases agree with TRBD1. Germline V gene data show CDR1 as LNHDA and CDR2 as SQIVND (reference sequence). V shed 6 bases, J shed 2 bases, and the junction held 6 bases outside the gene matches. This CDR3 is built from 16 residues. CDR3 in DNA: TGTGCCAGTAGCACCGTGGACAGGGCTGGGGCCAACGTCCTGACTTTC. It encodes CASSTVDRAGANVLTF.

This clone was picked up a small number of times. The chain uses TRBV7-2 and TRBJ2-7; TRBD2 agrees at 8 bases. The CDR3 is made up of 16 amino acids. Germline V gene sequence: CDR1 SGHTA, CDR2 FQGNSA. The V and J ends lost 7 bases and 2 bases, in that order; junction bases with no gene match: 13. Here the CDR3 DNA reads TGTGCCAGCACCCCATATACGGGTAGCGGGGCCTACGAGCAGTACTTC. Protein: CASTPYTGSGAYEQYF.

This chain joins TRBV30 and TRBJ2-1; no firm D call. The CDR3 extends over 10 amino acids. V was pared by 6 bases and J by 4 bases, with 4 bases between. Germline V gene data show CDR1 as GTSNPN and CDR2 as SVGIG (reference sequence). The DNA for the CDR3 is TGTGCCTGTGCGTACAATGAGCAGTTCTTC. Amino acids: CACAYNEQFF.

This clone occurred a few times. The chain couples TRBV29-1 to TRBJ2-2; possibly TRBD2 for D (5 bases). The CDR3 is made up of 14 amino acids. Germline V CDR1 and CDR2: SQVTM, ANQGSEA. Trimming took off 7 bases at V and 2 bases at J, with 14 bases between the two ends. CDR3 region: CSGLRDRNTGELFF. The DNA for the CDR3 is TGCAGCGGGCTGAGGGATCGTAACACCGGGGAGCTGTTTTTT.

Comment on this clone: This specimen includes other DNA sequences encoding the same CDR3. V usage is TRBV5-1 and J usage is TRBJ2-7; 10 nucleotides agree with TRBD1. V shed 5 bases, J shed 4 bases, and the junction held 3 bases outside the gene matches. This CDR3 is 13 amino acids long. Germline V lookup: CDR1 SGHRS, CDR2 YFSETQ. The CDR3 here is CASRPGQGYEQYF. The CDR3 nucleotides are TGCGCCAGCAGACCGGGACAGGGGTACGAGCAGTACTTC.

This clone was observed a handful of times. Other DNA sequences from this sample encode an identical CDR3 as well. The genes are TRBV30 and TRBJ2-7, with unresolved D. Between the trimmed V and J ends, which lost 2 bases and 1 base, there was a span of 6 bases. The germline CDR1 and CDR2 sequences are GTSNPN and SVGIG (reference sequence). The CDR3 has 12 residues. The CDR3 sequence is CAWSPGSYEQYF. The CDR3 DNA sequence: TGTGCCTGGAGTCCCGGGTCCTACGAGCAGTACTTC.

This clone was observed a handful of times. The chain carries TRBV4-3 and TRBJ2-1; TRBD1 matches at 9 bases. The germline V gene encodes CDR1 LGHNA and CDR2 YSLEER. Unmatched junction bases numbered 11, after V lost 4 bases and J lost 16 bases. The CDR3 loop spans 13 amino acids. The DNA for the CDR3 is TGCGCCAGCAGCCCCACCCCCCGGGACAGGGCTTTCTTC. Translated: CASSPTPRDRAFF.